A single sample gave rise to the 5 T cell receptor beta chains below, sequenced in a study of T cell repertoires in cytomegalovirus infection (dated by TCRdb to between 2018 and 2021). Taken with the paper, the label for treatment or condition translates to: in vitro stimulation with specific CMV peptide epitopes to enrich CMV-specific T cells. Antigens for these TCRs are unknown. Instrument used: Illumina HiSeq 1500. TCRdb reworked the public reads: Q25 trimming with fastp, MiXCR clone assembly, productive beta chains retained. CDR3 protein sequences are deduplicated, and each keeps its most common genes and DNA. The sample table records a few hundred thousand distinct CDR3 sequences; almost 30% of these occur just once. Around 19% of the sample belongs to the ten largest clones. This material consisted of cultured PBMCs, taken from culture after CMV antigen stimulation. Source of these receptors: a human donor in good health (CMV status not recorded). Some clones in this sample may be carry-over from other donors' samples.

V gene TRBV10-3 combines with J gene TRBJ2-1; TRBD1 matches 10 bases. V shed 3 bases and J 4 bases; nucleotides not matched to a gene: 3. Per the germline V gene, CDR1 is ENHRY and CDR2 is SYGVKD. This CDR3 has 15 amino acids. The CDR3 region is CAISDRDRGYNEQFF. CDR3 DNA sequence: TGTGCCATCAGTGACCGGGACAGGGGATACAATGAGCAGTTCTTC.

CDR3 sequence: CASSPQPRAPGELFF. The CDR3 DNA follows: TGCGCCAGCAGCCCCCAGCCCAGGGCCCCCGGGGAGCTGTTTTTT. The rearrangement joins TRBV4-1 to TRBJ2-2; a weak D match, TRBD1 (5 bases). This CDR3 comprises 15 residues. The V gene lost 4 bases and the J gene lost 6 bases, with 15 bases spanning the gap. Germline-derived CDR1 and CDR2 are MGHRA and YSYEKL.

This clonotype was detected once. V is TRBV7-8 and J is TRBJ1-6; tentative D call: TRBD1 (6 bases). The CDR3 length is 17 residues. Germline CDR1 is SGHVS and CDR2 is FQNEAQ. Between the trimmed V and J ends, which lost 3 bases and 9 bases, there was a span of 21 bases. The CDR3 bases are TGTGCCAGCAGCTTTCCTCCCTGGGCAGGGGTCGGTTCACCCCTCCACTTT. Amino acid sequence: CASSFPPWAGVGSPLHF.

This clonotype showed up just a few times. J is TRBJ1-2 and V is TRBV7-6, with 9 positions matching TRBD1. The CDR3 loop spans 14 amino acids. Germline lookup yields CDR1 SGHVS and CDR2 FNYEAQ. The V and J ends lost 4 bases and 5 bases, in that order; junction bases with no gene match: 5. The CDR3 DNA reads TGTGCCAGCAGCTCCGGGACAGGGACGTATGGCTACACCTTC. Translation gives CASSSGTGTYGYTF.

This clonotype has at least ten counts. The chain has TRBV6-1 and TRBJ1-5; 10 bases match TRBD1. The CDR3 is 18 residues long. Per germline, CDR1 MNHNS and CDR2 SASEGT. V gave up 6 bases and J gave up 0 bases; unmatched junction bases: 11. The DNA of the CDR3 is TGTGCCAGCAGCCTGCGGACAGGGGGAGTTACTAGCAATCAGCCCCAGCATTTT. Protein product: CASSLRTGGVTSNQPQHF.